This entry describes one T cell receptor beta chain. Other DNA sequences from this sample encode an identical CDR3 as well. The data belong to a study of blood T cell repertoires in COVID-19. Across the whole study: The cDNA or gDNA used as material had been derived from T cells, B-cell-depleted T cells, or PBMCs.

Assay used: immunoSEQ multiplex PCR; TCRdb lists only in-frame clones, some missing. The table lists under 250,000 clones, roughly 86% of them singletons. The CDR3 is 13 amino acids. The chain employs TRBV21-1 and TRBJ2-7; the table's D call TRBD2 went unverified against the DNA. TRBV21-1 is shown as a pseudogene. This sequence originates from a woman in her seventies with active or convalescent COVID-19. The sequenced material came from peripheral blood. For the CDR3, the DNA is TGTGCCAGCAGCAAAAAGCGTCAGTGCGAGCAGTACTTC. This gives the protein CASSKKRQCEQYF.